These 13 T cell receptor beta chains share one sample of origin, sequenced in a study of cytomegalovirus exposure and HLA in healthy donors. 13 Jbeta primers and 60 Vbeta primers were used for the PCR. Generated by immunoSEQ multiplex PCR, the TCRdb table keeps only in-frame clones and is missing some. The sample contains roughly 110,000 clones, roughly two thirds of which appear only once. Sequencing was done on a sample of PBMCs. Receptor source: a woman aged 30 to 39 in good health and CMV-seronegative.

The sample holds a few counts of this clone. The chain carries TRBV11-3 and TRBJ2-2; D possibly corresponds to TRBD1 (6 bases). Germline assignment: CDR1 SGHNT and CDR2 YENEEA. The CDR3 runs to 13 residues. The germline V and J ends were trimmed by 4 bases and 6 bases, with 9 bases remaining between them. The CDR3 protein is CASSYRDPGELFF. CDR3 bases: TGTGCCAGCAGCTACAGGGACCCCGGGGAGCTGTTTTTT.

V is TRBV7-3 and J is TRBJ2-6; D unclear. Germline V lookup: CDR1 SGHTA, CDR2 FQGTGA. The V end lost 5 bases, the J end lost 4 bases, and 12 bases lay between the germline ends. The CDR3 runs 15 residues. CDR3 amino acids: CASSDKAGGANVLTF. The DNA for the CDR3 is TGTGCCAGCAGCGACAAAGCCGGAGGGGCCAACGTCCTGACTTTC.

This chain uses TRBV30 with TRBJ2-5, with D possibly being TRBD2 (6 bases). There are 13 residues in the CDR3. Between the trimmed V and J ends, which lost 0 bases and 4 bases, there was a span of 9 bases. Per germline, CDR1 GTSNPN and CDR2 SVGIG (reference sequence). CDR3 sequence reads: CAWSVGGLETQYF. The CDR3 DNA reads TGTGCCTGGAGTGTCGGAGGGCTAGAGACCCAGTACTTC.

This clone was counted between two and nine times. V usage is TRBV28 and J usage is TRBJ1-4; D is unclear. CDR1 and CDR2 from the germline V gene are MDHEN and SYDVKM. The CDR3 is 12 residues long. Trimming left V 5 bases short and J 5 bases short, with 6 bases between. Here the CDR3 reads CASSGSNEKLFF. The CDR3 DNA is TGTGCCAGCAGTGGCTCCAATGAAAAACTGTTTTTT.

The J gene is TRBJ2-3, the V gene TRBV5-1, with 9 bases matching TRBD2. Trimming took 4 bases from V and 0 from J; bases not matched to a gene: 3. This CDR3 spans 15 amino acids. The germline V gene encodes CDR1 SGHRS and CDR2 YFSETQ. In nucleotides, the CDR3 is TGCGCCAGCAGCGTTAGCGGGAGTAGCACAGATACGCAGTATTTT. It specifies CASSVSGSSTDTQYF.

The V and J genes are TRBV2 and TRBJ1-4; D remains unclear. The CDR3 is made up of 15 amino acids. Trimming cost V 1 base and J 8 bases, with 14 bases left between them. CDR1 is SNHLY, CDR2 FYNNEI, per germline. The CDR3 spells CASSEGGGGKEKLFF. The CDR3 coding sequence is TGTGCCAGCAGTGAAGGAGGAGGAGGGAAAGAAAAACTGTTTTTT.

The CDR3 nucleotides read TGTGCCAGCAGTGCAAGTCGGCTAGCGGGAGACAATGAGCAGTTCTTC. It yields the protein CASSASRLAGDNEQFF. The chain couples TRBV28 to TRBJ2-1; TRBD2 matches at 10 bases. The J segment lost 5 bases and the V segment lost 5 bases, leaving 9 bases of the junction unmatched. CDR3 length: 16 amino acids. CDR1 and CDR2 from the germline V gene are MDHEN and SYDVKM.

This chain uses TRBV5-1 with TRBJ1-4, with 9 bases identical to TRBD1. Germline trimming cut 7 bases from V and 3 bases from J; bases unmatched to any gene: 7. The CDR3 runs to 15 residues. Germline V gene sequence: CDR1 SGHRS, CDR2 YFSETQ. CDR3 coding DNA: TGCGCCAGCTCCCCGACAGGGGGACCTAATGAAAAACTGTTTTTT. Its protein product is CASSPTGGPNEKLFF.

The CDR3 loop reads CASSLSLAGASYNEQFF. CDR3 sequence (DNA): TGTGCCAGCAGTTTGTCGCTAGCGGGAGCCTCCTACAATGAGCAGTTCTTC. The rearrangement uses TRBV28 and TRBJ2-1, with 10 bases lining up with TRBD2. The length of the CDR3 is 17 residues. Germline CDR1 and CDR2: MDHEN and SYDVKM. V dropped 3 bases and J dropped 0; count of bases not matched to a gene: 5.

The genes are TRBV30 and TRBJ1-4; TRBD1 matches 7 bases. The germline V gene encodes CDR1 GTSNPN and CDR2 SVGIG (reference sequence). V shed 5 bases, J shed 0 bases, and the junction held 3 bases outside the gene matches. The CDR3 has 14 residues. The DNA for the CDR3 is TGTGCCTGGCAGGGGGTATCAACTAATGAAAAACTGTTTTTT. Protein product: CAWQGVSTNEKLFF.

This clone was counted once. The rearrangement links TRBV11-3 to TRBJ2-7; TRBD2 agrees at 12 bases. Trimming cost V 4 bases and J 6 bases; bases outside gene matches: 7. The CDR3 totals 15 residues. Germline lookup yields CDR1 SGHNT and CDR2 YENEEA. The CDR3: CASSSRLAGVAEQYF. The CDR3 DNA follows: TGTGCCAGCAGCTCGAGACTAGCGGGAGTGGCCGAGCAGTACTTC.

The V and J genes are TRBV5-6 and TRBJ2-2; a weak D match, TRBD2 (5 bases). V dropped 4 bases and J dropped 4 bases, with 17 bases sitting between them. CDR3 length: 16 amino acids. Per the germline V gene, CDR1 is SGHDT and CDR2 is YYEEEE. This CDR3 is CASSPERGIFTGELFF. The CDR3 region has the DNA TGTGCCAGCAGCCCGGAGAGAGGGATTTTCACCGGGGAGCTGTTTTTT.

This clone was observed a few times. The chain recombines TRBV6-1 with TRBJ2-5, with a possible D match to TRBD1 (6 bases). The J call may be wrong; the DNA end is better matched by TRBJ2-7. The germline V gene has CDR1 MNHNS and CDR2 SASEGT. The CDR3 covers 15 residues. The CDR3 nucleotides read TGTGCCAGCAAAACCGGGACATCGGGCTCCTACGAGCAGTACTTC. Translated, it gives CASKTGTSGSYEQYF.